This T cell receptor (beta chain) was identified during a study of OX40 agonist ivuxolimab in advanced cancers. Produced via immunoSEQ multiplex PCR; TCRdb's table is partial and in-frame only. The table records approximately 80,000 clones, roughly 87% of them present only once. Trimming removed 1 base from V and 4 bases from J; junction bases left unmatched: 5. Germline V CDR1 and CDR2: SGHAT, FQNNGV. CDR3 length equals 16 residues. The sequencing here drew on CD4+ or CD8+ T cells sorted from blood, taken in a trial of the OX40 agonist ivuxolimab. The TCR was taken from an adult with an advanced solid tumor such as melanoma, head and neck, liver or kidney cancer. The chain uses TRBV11-2 and TRBJ2-2; TRBD2 matches at 8 bases. CDR3 protein: CASSLVSSGITGELFF. As DNA, the CDR3 is TGTGCCAGCAGCTTAGTTAGTAGCGGGATCACCGGGGAGCTGTTTTTT.